This T cell receptor (beta chain) was sequenced for a study of T cell repertoires in cytomegalovirus infection. About the research overall: In the study, CMV epitopes included recently identified HLA-C-restricted and well-studied HLA-B-restricted ones. It was the public TCR beta signatures that indicated both CMV infection and matching HLA type. General study points: Identification of carriers of CMV plus the relevant HLA was performed using cumulative public TCR beta family frequency. Dominant in the ex vivo response were TCR beta clonotypes restricted by HLA-C and specific for CMV.

TCRdb reprocessed the reads with MiXCR, giving one entry per CDR3 protein. The sample lists about 570,000 distinct CDR3 sequences, roughly 43% seen once, with around 48% in the top ten. Concerning this clonotype: Its target is unknown.

The clonotype originates from a human donor in good health (CMV status not recorded). Some clones in this sample may be carry-over from other donors' samples. The material sequenced was cultured PBMCs, taken from culture after CMV antigen stimulation.

The CDR3 protein is CSVVPSGTSTDTQYF. Written as DNA, the CDR3 is TGCAGCGTGGTCCCTAGCGGGACTAGCACAGATACGCAGTATTTT. The chain recombines TRBV29-1 with TRBJ2-3; 9 bases align to TRBD2. The ends lost 6 bases at V and 0 bases at J; junction bases unmatched: 7. Germline loops: CDR1 SQVTM, CDR2 ANQGSEA. The CDR3 has 15 residues.